The 17 T cell receptor beta chains given below trace back to one sample, sequenced in a study of blood T cell repertoires in COVID-19. TCRdb keeps only in-frame clones here, not all; method: immunoSEQ multiplex PCR. Of about 140,000 clones in the sample, about four fifths were seen once. Source material: peripheral blood. These receptors were obtained from a human donor in a cohort sampled during active COVID-19.

CDR3 sequence reads: CASSGGPSGNTIYF. For the CDR3, the DNA is TGTGCCAGCAGCGGAGGGCCCTCTGGAAACACCATATATTTT. The J gene is TRBJ1-3, the V gene TRBV9; D ambiguous. This CDR3 spans 14 amino acids. Trimming took 3 bases from V and 0 from J, leaving 7 bases between them. Germline V gene sequence: CDR1 SGDLS, CDR2 YYNGEE.

This chain uses TRBV19 with TRBJ2-1; possibly TRBD2 for D (6 bases). The CDR3 runs to 15 residues. Germline CDR1 is LNHDA and CDR2 is SQIVND (reference sequence). V was pared by 3 bases and J by 4 bases, with 13 bases between. The CDR3 nucleotides are TGTGCCAGTAGTATTCCCAGGGCGGGGTACAATGAGCAGTTCTTC. As protein: CASSIPRAGYNEQFF.

This rearrangement joins TRBV9 to TRBJ2-3; the D gene is possibly TRBD2 (6 bases). Germline CDR1 reads SGDLS; CDR2 reads YYNGEE. The CDR3 length is 13 residues. V was clipped by 4 bases and J by 4 bases, with 10 bases between them. Here the CDR3 reads CASSLGTADTQYF. Written as DNA, the CDR3 is TGTGCCAGCAGCCTAGGGACTGCAGATACGCAGTATTTT.

The chain is built from TRBV9 and TRBJ2-3; perhaps TRBD2 as D (5 bases). This CDR3 comprises 13 residues. Germline V CDR1 and CDR2: SGDLS, YYNGEE. V lost 0 bases and J 5 bases, leaving 7 bases between the germline ends. The CDR3 spells CASSVAAGDTQYF. In DNA form, the CDR3 reads TGTGCCAGCAGCGTAGCGGCGGGAGATACGCAGTATTTT.

The V and J genes are TRBV19 and TRBJ2-7; weak D call: TRBD1 (6 bases). The ends were cut back, 4 bases at V and 1 base at J, with 20 bases in the middle. The CDR3 is 17 residues long. Germline V gives CDR1 LNHDA, CDR2 SQIVND (reference sequence). The CDR3 protein is CASSSDRPLSGSYEQYF. The CDR3 nucleotides are TGTGCCAGTAGTAGCGACAGGCCACTTTCTGGATCCTACGAGCAGTACTTC.

The chain links TRBV12-3 or TRBV12-4 to TRBJ2-7; TRBD2 is a possible D gene (5 bases). This CDR3 is built from 11 residues. V was trimmed by 5 bases and J by 6 bases, leaving 8 bases between them. CDR3 amino acids: CASSLEGEQYF. As DNA, the CDR3 is TGTGCCAGCAGTCTTGAGGGCGAGCAGTACTTC.

This CDR3 reads CASNLGGGSYEQYF. The CDR3, as DNA: TGTGCCAGCAACCTAGGGGGGGGCTCCTACGAGCAGTACTTC. The rearrangement uses TRBV11-1 and TRBJ2-7; TRBD2 might be the D (7 bases). The germline gives CDR1 SGHAT, CDR2 FQDESV (reference sequence). With 7 bases removed from V and 0 bases from J, the gap between germline ends came to 13 bases. The CDR3 has 14 residues. Supplemented by reference TRBV11-1 and TRBJ2-7, the full variable domain reads EAEVAQSPRYKITEKSQAVAFWCDPISGHATLYWYRQILGQGPELLVQFQDESVVDDSQLPKDRFSAERLKGVDSTLKIQPAELGDSAMYLCASNLGGGSYEQYFGPGTRLTVT.

The V gene is TRBV5-6, the J gene TRBJ2-6; 7 bases line up with TRBD1. Germline V gives CDR1 SGHDT, CDR2 YYEEEE. The ends lost 4 bases at V and 2 bases at J; junction bases unmatched: 12. The CDR3 contains 18 residues. CDR3 in DNA: TGTGCCAGCAGCCTTAGGACAGGCCTGCATACTGGGGCCAACGTCCTGACTTTC. Its protein product is CASSLRTGLHTGANVLTF.

The chain is built from TRBV6-2 or TRBV6-3 and TRBJ2-5, with D unclear. Germline loops: CDR1 MNHEY, CDR2 SVGEGT. V shed 2 bases and J shed 4 bases, with 26 bases lying between them. The CDR3 covers 19 residues. CDR3 loop: CASSYAGWANLRLGETQYF. In nucleotides, the CDR3 is TGTGCCAGCAGTTACGCTGGGTGGGCTAATCTCCGCCTCGGAGAGACCCAGTACTTC.

The J gene is TRBJ2-7, the V gene TRBV5-1; no firm D call. Germline-derived CDR1 and CDR2 are SGHRS and YFSETQ. The CDR3 sequence is 17 residues long. V lost 0 bases to trimming and J lost 0 bases, with 16 bases between them. The DNA of the CDR3 is TGCGCCAGCAGCTTGGGCCAAGCAGGTCGGATCTCCTACGAGCAGTACTTC. Translation gives CASSLGQAGRISYEQYF.

The rearrangement uses TRBV19 and TRBJ2-7; weak D call: TRBD2 (6 bases). V lost 0 bases and J 3 bases, leaving 15 bases between the germline ends. This CDR3 spans 16 amino acids. The germline V gene encodes CDR1 LNHDA and CDR2 SQIVND (reference sequence). The CDR3 DNA reads as TGTGCCAGTAGTATAGACGTGGGGGGACTTTACTACGAGCAGTACTTC. Translated, it gives CASSIDVGGLYYEQYF.

The rearrangement links TRBV3-1 (or the pseudogene TRBV3-2) to TRBJ2-5, with D perhaps TRBD2 (6 bases). V lost 4 bases and J lost 7, with 19 bases in between. CDR1 LGHDT and CDR2 YNNKEL come from the germline V gene (reference sequence). This CDR3 contains 15 residues. The chain's CDR3 is CASSPKGPLGGTQYF. In DNA form, the CDR3 reads TGTGCCAGCAGCCCTAAAGGGCCCCTGGGGGGGACCCAGTACTTC.

This sequence joins TRBV19 and TRBJ1-1; TRBD1 is a possible D gene (6 bases). CDR1 LNHDA and CDR2 SQIVND come from the germline V gene (reference sequence). The CDR3 is made up of 15 amino acids. V dropped 9 bases and J dropped 1 base, with 18 bases sitting between them. The CDR3 sequence: CASRGTGTTNTEAFF. Written as DNA, the CDR3 is TGTGCCAGCCGAGGGACCGGGACAACGAACACTGAAGCTTTCTTT.

The genes are TRBV5-1 and TRBJ2-7; TRBD2 aligns across 7 bases. Unmatched junction bases numbered 10, after V lost 4 bases and J lost 0 bases. Germline loops: CDR1 SGHRS, CDR2 YFSETQ. The CDR3 has 16 residues. This CDR3 is CASSQPGTIGSYEQYF. CDR3 sequence (DNA): TGCGCCAGCAGCCAACCGGGGACTATTGGCTCCTACGAGCAGTACTTC. The full variable domain, rest sourced from reference TRBV5-1 and TRBJ2-7, is KAGVTQTPRYLIKTRGQQVTLSCSPISGHRSVSWYQQTPGQGLQFLFEYFSETQRNKGNFPGRFSGRQFSNSRSEMNVSTLELGDSALYLCASSQPGTIGSYEQYFGPGTRLTVT.

The chain employs TRBV7-9 and TRBJ1-4, with 8 bases matching TRBD1. This CDR3 has 18 residues. The junction had 16 bases not matched to a gene; V was cut back by 5 bases and J by 5 bases. Germline V gene lookup returns CDR1 SEHNR and CDR2 FQNEAQ (reference sequence). Here the CDR3 reads CASSPGQGGVGPNEKLFF. For the CDR3, the DNA is TGTGCCAGCAGCCCCGGACAGGGAGGAGTGGGGCCGAATGAAAAACTGTTTTTT.

The V gene is TRBV20-1, the J gene TRBJ2-7, with 9 bases matching TRBD2. Trimming took 3 bases from V and 0 from J; bases not matched to a gene: 3. The CDR3 length is 14 residues. CDR1 and CDR2 (germline): DFQATT, SNEGSKA (reference sequence). CDR3: CSASAAGGSYEQYF. The DNA for the CDR3 is TGCAGTGCTAGTGCAGCGGGGGGCTCCTACGAGCAGTACTTC.

This chain links TRBV11-2 with TRBJ2-3; D possibly corresponds to TRBD2 (5 bases). V lost 4 bases, J lost 5 bases, and 10 bases lay in between. The V gene's germline CDR1 is SGHAT and CDR2 FQNNGV. The CDR3 is made up of 13 amino acids. In DNA form, the CDR3 reads TGTGCCAGCAGCTCTAGCAGGATAGATACGCAGTATTTT. Translating gives CASSSSRIDTQYF.